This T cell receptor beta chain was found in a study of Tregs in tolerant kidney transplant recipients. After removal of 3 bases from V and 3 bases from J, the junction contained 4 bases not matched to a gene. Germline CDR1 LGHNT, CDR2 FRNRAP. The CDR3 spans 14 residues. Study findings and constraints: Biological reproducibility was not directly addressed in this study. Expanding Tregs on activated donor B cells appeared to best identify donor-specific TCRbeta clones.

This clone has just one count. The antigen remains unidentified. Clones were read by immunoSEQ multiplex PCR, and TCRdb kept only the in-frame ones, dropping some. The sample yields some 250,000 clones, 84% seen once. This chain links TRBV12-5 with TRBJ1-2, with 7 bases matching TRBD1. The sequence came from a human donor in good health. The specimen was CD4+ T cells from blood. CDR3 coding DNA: TGTGCTAGTGGTTTCGGCAGGGGGGACTATGGCTACACCTTC. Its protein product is CASGFGRGDYGYTF.